The clone carrying this T cell receptor beta chain was observed a few times. This specimen belongs to a study of T-cell memory formation after mild COVID-19. Trimming took off 5 bases at V and 3 bases at J, with 7 bases between the two ends. The germline CDR1 and CDR2 sequences are KGHDR and SFDVKD. This CDR3 has 13 amino acids. Each CDR3 protein gets one entry after TCRdb re-called the 5' RACE reads with MiXCR. The repertoire has more than 250,000 distinct CDR3 sequences, 15% to 20% of them found once; the top ten carry 22%. This chain links TRBV24-1 with TRBJ2-1; D could derive from TRBD1 or TRBD2 (5 bases each). Sequencing was carried out using PBMCs or a T cell subset sorted from them (not recorded which). This clonotype was sampled from a man between 18 and 29 years old who had mild COVID-19 (a few samples of this study predate the infection). Cell type and time point are not known. The CDR3 loop is CATSGDVYNEQFF. CDR3 bases: TGTGCCACCAGTGGGGACGTCTACAATGAGCAGTTCTTC.